Listed below are T cell receptor beta chains from one sample, sequenced in a study of T cell clonotyping in hematopoietic cell transplantation. The repertoire was sequenced with immunoSEQ multiplex PCR; TCRdb's copy has only in-frame clones and lacks some. The profile shows approximately 44,000 clones, 80% to 85% of them singletons. The sample in question was peripheral blood mononuclear cells, obtained before stem cell transplant. The receptors here all came from a man in his 60s with myelodysplastic syndrome. Some clones in this sample may be carry-over from other donors' samples. Both conserved end residues are part of each CDR3. The D gene is left open where the match is weak. Expanded clones are given a class, and other clones once, few, many or no size at all.

.,TRBV4-2,TRBJ1-2,.,CASSQEVNRITNLGGYTF,TGTGCCAGCAGCCAAGAGGTGAACAGGATAACGAACTTGGGTGGCTACACCTTC
.,TRBV9,TRBJ2-1,TRBD2,CASSVDWGISGGSYNEQFF,TGTGCCAGCAGCGTAGATTGGGGGATTAGCGGGGGCTCCTACAATGAGCAGTTCTTC
.,TRBV9,TRBJ1-2,.,CASSKGTSWRGYTF,TGTGCCAGCAGCAAAGGGACGTCGTGGCGTGGCTACACCTTC
few,TRBV7-9,TRBJ1-4,.,CASSLSALNGKLFF,TGTGCCAGCAGCTTATCGGCGCTTAATGGAAAACTGTTTTTT
.,TRBV7-9,TRBJ1-1,TRBD1,CASSFWTGEGTEAFF,TGTGCCAGCAGCTTTTGGACAGGGGAAGGCACTGAAGCTTTCTTT
.,TRBV6-6,TRBJ2-7,.,CASSYGLFSYEQYF,TGTGCCAGCAGTTACGGACTTTTTTCCTACGAGCAGTACTTC
.,TRBV5-1,TRBJ2-5,TRBD2,CASSLLAGEQETQYF,TGCGCCAGCAGCTTACTAGCGGGGGAACAAGAGACCCAGTACTTC
.,TRBV5-1,TRBJ1-1,.,CASSLDSGRGTEAFF,TGCGCCAGCAGCTTGGATTCGGGAAGGGGGACTGAAGCTTTCTTT
.,TRBV28,TRBJ1-5,TRBD1,CASSPRPDRHSNQPQHF,TGTGCCAGCAGCCCACGCCCGGACAGGCATAGCAATCAGCCCCAGCATTTT
.,TRBV13,TRBJ2-7,TRBD2,CASRFSGGRGEQYF,TGTGCCAGCAGATTTTCGGGGGGGAGAGGCGAGCAGTACTTC
.,TRBV18,TRBJ2-6,.,CASSPPGLSGANVLTF,TGTGCCAGCTCACCCCCGGGCCTCTCTGGGGCCAACGTCCTGACTTTC
.,TRBV2,TRBJ2-1,.,CASRNRAGYEQFF,TGTGCCAGCCGCAACAGGGCCGGCTATGAGCAGTTCTTC
.,TRBV30,TRBJ1-4,.,CAWSIREKLFF,TGTGCCTGGAGTATTCGGGAAAAACTGTTTTTT
.,TRBV14,TRBJ2-3,TRBD2,CASSLRLAGISDTQYF,TGTGCCAGCAGCCTAAGACTAGCGGGGATCTCAGATACGCAGTATTTT
.,TRBV30,TRBJ1-3,.,CAWSRGRDSGNTIYF,TGTGCCTGGAGTCGAGGCAGGGACTCTGGAAACACCATATATTTT
.,TRBV29-1,TRBJ1-2,TRBD1,CSAAMTGSYGYTF,TGCAGCGCTGCTATGACAGGGTCCTATGGCTACACCTTC
.,TRBV10-3,TRBJ2-3,TRBD1,CAISNRGVSGADTQYF,TGTGCCATCAGTAACAGGGGAGTGTCCGGGGCAGATACGCAGTATTTT
medium-sized,TRBV7-2,TRBJ1-1,.,CASSSAMNTEAFF,TGTGCCAGCAGCTCCGCAATGAACACTGAAGCTTTCTTT
.,TRBV30,TRBJ2-3,.,CAWSHDSYTQYF,TGTGCCTGGAGTCACGACAGCTATACGCAGTATTTT
.,TRBV13,TRBJ1-5,TRBD1,CASSSSRGGQPQHF,TGTGCCAGCAGCTCTTCCAGGGGGGGACAGCCCCAGCATTTT
once,TRBV28,TRBJ1-3,.,CASISGGAGNTIYF,TGTGCCAGCATTAGTGGGGGAGCTGGAAACACCATATATTTT
few,TRBV7-2,TRBJ1-2,TRBD1,CASSLHATGRDGYTF,TGTGCCAGCAGCCTCCACGCGACAGGGAGAGATGGCTACACCTTC
.,TRBV18,TRBJ1-5,.,CASSPQGNQPQHF,TGTGCCAGCTCACCCCAGGGGAATCAGCCCCAGCATTTT
.,TRBV5-1,TRBJ1-3,.,CASSLTPATAGNTIYF,TGCGCCAGCAGCTTGACCCCAGCTACGGCCGGAAACACCATATATTTT
few,TRBV6-5,TRBJ2-7,TRBD1,CASSHRGPYEQYF,TGTGCCAGCAGCCACAGGGGACCCTACGAGCAGTACTTC
.,TRBV9,TRBJ1-2,.,CASSDSGSMGYTF,TGTGCCAGCAGCGACTCCGGCTCCATGGGCTACACCTTC
.,TRBV6-5,TRBJ1-2,.,CASSYLSDYGYTF,TGTGCCAGCAGTTACCTCTCCGACTATGGCTACACCTTC
.,TRBV27,TRBJ1-6,.,CASSLRVNSPLHF,TGTGCCAGCAGTTTACGGGTTAATTCACCCCTCCACTTT
few,TRBV6-5,TRBJ1-6,TRBD1,CASSYTGGSSPLHF,TGTGCCAGCAGTTACACAGGGGGAAGTTCACCCCTCCACTTT
.,TRBV30,TRBJ2-3,TRBD1,CAWSQGQGSTDTQYF,TGTGCCTGGAGTCAGGGACAGGGGAGCACAGATACGCAGTATTTT
.,TRBV6-5,TRBJ2-1,TRBD1,CASSYTGTGGLREQFF,TGTGCCAGCAGTTACACCGGGACAGGGGGCCTTCGTGAGCAGTTCTTC
once,TRBV11-2,TRBJ2-7,TRBD2,CASRRGDSYEQYF,TGTGCCAGCAGGCGGGGGGATTCCTACGAGCAGTACTTC
.,TRBV30,TRBJ1-3,.,CAWSSTGNTIYF,TGTGCCTGGAGTAGCACCGGAAACACCATATATTTT